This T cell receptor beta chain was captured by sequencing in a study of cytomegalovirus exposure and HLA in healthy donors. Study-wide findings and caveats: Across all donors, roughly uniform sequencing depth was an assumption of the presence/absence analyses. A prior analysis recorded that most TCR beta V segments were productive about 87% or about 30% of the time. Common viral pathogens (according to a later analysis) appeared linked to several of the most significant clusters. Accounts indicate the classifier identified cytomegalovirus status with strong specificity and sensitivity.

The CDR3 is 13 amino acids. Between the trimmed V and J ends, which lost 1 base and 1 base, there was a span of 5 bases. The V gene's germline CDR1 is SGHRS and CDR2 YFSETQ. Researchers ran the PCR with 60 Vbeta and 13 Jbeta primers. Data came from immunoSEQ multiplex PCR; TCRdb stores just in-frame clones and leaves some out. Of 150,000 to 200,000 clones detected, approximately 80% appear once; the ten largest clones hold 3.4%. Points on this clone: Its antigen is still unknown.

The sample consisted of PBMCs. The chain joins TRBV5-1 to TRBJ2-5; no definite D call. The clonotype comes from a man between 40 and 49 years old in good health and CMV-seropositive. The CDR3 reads CASSLTPQETQYF. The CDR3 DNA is TGCGCCAGCAGCTTGACTCCCCAAGAGACCCAGTACTTC.